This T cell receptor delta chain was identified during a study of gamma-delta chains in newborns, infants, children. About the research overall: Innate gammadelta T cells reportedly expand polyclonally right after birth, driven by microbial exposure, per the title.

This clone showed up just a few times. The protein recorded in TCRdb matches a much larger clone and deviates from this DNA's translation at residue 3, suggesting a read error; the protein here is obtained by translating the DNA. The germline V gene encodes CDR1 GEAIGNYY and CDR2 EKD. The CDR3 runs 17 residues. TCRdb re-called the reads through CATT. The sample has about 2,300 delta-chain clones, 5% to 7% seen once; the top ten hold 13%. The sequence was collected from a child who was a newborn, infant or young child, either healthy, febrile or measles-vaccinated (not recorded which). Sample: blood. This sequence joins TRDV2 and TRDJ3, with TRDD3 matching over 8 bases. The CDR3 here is CARDVLGGSWDTRQMFF. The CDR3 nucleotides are TGTGCCCGTGACGTACTGGGGGGCTCCTGGGACACCCGACAGATGTTTTTC.